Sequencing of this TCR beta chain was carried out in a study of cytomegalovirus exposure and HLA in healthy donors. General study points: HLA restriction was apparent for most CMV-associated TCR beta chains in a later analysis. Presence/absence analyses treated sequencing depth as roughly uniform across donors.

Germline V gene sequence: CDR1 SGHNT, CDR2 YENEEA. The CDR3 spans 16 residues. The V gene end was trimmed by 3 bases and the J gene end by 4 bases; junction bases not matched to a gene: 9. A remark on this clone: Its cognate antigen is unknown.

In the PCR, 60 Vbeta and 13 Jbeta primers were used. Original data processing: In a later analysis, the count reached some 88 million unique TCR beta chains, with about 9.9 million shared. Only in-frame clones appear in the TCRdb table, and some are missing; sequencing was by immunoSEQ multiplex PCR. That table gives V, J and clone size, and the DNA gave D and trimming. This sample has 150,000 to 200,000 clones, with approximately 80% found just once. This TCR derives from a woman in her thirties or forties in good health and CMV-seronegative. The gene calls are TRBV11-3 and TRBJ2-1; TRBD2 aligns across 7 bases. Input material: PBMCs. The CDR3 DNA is TGTGCCAGCAGCTTTTCTGAGGGAGGGCCGTACAATGAGCAGTTCTTC. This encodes CASSFSEGGPYNEQFF. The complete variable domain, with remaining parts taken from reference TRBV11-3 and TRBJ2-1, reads EAGVVQSPRYKIIEKKQPVAFWCNPISGHNTLYWYLQNLGQGPELLIRYENEEAVDDSQLPKDRFSAERLKGVDSTLKIQPAELGDSAVYLCASSFSEGGPYNEQFFGPGTRLTVL.